Presented here are 17 T cell receptor beta chains from one specimen sequenced in a study of immune characterization of retroperitoneal liposarcoma. TCRdb recomputed calls from the PCR reads with MiXCR, one row per CDR3 protein. The data show a few thousand distinct CDR3 sequences, with about 50% seen just once and more than 45% held by the top ten. Sequenced: tumor tissue. The receptors originated from a female donor with retroperitoneal liposarcoma.

The rearrangement joins TRBV27 to TRBJ2-1; D unresolved. The V and J ends lost 7 bases and 5 bases respectively, with 15 bases between them. The germline gives CDR1 MNHEY, CDR2 SMNVEV (reference sequence). This CDR3 contains 14 residues. CDR3 nucleotide sequence: TGTGCCAGCAAACTTGGCGGTTTCAACAATGAGCAGTTCTTC. It translates to CASKLGGFNNEQFF.

V is TRBV6-1 and J is TRBJ2-1; TRBD2 agrees at 9 bases. V trimming: 4 bases; J trimming: 6 bases; junction bases outside the gene matches: 4. Germline V gives CDR1 MNHNS, CDR2 SASEGT. CDR3 length: 14 residues. CDR3 nucleotide sequence: TGTGCCAGCAGTGCAGCGGGGGGTCCCAATGAGCAGTTCTTC. It translates to CASSAAGGPNEQFF.

The chain combines TRBV12-3 or TRBV12-4 with TRBJ1-1, with D possibly matching TRBD1 (5 bases). The CDR3 length is 13 residues. Trimming removed 4 bases at V and 1 base at J, with 7 bases between. CDR3: CASSSRANTEAFF. The CDR3 DNA reads TGTGCCAGCAGTTCCAGGGCGAACACTGAAGCTTTCTTT.

The chain uses TRBV6-1 and TRBJ1-6; possible D gene TRBD1, 5 bases. This CDR3 has 12 residues. Trimming left V 8 bases short and J 8 bases short, with 10 bases between. From germline, CDR1 is MNHNS and CDR2 SASEGT. The CDR3, as DNA: TGTGCCAGCGGGCAGGGTGATTCACCCCTCCACTTT. It translates to CASGQGDSPLHF.

This chain joins TRBV6-2 or TRBV6-3 and TRBJ1-1; possible D gene TRBD1, 6 bases. CDR3 length: 14 residues. The germline V gene encodes CDR1 MNHEY and CDR2 SVGEGT. The germline V and J ends were trimmed by 9 bases and 4 bases, with 18 bases remaining between them. CDR3 nucleotide sequence: TGTGCCAGTTTGATACAGGGCGGCGGCACTGAAGCTTTCTTT. Protein: CASLIQGGGTEAFF.

This clonotype was counted between two and nine times. J is TRBJ1-2 and V is TRBV12-3 or TRBV12-4, with TRBD1 identical over 10 bases. The CDR3 is 15 residues long. The V gene end was trimmed by 3 bases and the J gene end by 4 bases; junction bases not matched to a gene: 5. CDR3 loop: CASSFSTGGSYGYTF. CDR3 in DNA: TGTGCCAGCAGTTTCTCGACAGGGGGCTCCTATGGCTACACCTTC.

This clonotype turned up a few times. In nucleotides, the CDR3 is TGTGCCAGCAGTTACTCTATCAGTAGCGGAGGCGATGAGCAGTACTTC. Protein sequence: CASSYSISSGGDEQYF. The chain couples TRBV6-6 to TRBJ2-5, with D possibly being TRBD2 (6 bases). This CDR3 has 16 amino acids. V was pared by 0 bases and J by 11 bases, with 22 bases between. Germline assignment: CDR1 MNHNY and CDR2 SVGAGI (reference sequence).

The gene calls are TRBV6-8 and TRBJ2-1; TRBD2 aligns across 12 bases. CDR1 and CDR2 from the germline V gene are MNHGY and SAAAGT. Trimming cost V 6 bases and J 1 base; bases outside gene matches: 7. The CDR3 runs to 17 residues. The CDR3 DNA is TGTGCCAGCAGCACACTAGCGGGGGGTTCATCCTACAATGAGCAGTTCTTC. Its translation is CASSTLAGGSSYNEQFF.

A few counts support this clonotype. This chain uses TRBV10-1 with TRBJ2-1; perhaps TRBD1 as D (6 bases). Trimming removed 2 bases from V and 8 bases from J, with 10 bases in between. The CDR3 spans 13 residues. Germline values: CDR1 WNHNN, CDR2 SYGVQD (reference sequence). The CDR3: CASSENAGDEQFF. DNA of the CDR3: TGCGCCAGCAGTGAGAACGCAGGGGATGAGCAGTTCTTC.

This clonotype was seen more than once but under ten times. V and J are TRBV7-8 and TRBJ2-3; D remains ambiguous. CDR3 length equals 11 residues. Looked up from germline, CDR1 is SGHVS and CDR2 is FQNEAQ. V was shortened by 4 bases and J by 5 bases, with 4 bases between the two germline ends. The CDR3 DNA reads as TGTGCCAGCAGCTCACTAGATACGCAGTATTTT. Encoded protein: CASSSLDTQYF.

V and J are TRBV25-1 and TRBJ2-2; 9 nucleotides align to TRBD1. V trimming: 6 bases; J trimming: 3 bases; junction bases outside the gene matches: 2. Germline V CDR1 and CDR2: MGHDK, SYGVNS. This CDR3 spans 14 amino acids. CDR3 sequence (DNA): TGTGCCAGCAGCGACAGGGGGGACACCGGGGAGCTGTTTTTT. Protein sequence: CASSDRGDTGELFF.

This sequence joins TRBV24-1 and TRBJ2-1, with TRBD2 matching 8 bases. The CDR3 totals 12 residues. The V and J ends lost 7 bases and 13 bases, in that order; junction bases with no gene match: 8. Germline CDR1 and CDR2: KGHDR and SFDVKD. Here the CDR3 DNA reads TGTGCCACCAGCGGGAGGGGAGAGACCCAGTTCTTC. It yields the protein CATSGRGETQFF.

A few counts support this clonotype. The chain couples TRBV6-5 to TRBJ2-1; 7 bases are a match to TRBD1. The V and J ends lost 6 bases and 7 bases, in that order; junction bases with no gene match: 9. In germline, CDR1 is MNHEY, CDR2 SVGAGI. The CDR3 is made up of 14 amino acids. CDR3 bases: TGTGCCAGCAGATACAGGGGACCACGAAATGAGCAGTTCTTC. Translating gives CASRYRGPRNEQFF.

In this sample, this clonotype is large (0.1 to 1%). The CDR3 DNA reads TGTGCCAGCAGCTCCGGGACTAGCGTCTACGAGCAGTACTTC. As protein: CASSSGTSVYEQYF. This chain connects TRBV7-8 to TRBJ2-5; 10 positions agree with TRBD2. The DNA end favors TRBJ2-7, so the J call may be wrong. The CDR3 has 14 residues. Germline CDR1 and CDR2: SGHVS and FQNEAQ.

The chain links TRBV6-4 to TRBJ2-1, with 10 bases matching TRBD1. The V gene's germline CDR1 is MRHNA and CDR2 SNTAGT. This CDR3 comprises 16 residues. Trimming removed 2 bases from V and 4 bases from J; junction bases left unmatched: 5. CDR3 coding DNA: TGTGCCAGCAGTGACAGGACAGGGGGTGCATACAATGAGCAGTTCTTC. Its protein product is CASSDRTGGAYNEQFF.

The J gene is TRBJ2-1, the V gene TRBV6-1, with D uncertain. Trimming stripped 1 base from V and 8 bases from J, with 12 bases between. CDR1 MNHNS and CDR2 SASEGT come from the germline V gene. The CDR3 extends over 14 amino acids. The CDR3 DNA sequence: TGTGCCAGCAGTGAAGTGGAAAGGCTAGATGAGCAGTTCTTC. Its protein is CASSEVERLDEQFF.

The rearrangement links TRBV6-6 to TRBJ2-3; D uncertain. The length of the CDR3 is 13 residues. V was clipped by 0 bases and J by 6 bases, with 7 bases between them. The germline V gene has CDR1 MNHNY and CDR2 SVGAGI (reference sequence). This chain's CDR3 is CASSYSPPDTQYF. The DNA for the CDR3 is TGTGCCAGCAGTTACTCCCCACCGGATACGCAGTATTTT.